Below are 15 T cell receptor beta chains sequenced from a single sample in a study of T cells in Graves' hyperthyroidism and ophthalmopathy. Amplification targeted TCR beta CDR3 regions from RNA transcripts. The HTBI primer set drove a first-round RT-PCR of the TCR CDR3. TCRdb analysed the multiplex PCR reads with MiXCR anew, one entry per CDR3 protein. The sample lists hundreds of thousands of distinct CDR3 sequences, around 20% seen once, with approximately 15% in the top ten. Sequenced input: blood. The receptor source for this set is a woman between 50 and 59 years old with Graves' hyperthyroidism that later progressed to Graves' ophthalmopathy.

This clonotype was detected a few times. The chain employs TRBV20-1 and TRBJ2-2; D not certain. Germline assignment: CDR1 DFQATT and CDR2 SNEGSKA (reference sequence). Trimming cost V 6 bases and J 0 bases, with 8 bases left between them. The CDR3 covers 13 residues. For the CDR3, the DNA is TGCAGTGCGCGACCACCGAACACCGGGGAGCTGTTTTTT. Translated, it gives CSARPPNTGELFF.

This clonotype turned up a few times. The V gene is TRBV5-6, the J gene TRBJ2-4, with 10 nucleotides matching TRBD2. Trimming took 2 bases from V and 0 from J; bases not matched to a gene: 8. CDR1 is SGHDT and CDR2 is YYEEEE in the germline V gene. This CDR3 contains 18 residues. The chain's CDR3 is CASSFGLAGAVAKNIQYF. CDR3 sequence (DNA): TGTGCCAGCAGCTTTGGCCTAGCGGGGGCCGTAGCCAAAAACATTCAGTACTTC.

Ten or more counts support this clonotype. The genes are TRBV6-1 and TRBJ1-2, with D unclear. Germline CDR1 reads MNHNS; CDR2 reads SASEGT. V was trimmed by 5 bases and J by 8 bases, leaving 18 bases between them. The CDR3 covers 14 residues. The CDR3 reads CASSPAPSVQGYTF. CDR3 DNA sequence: TGTGCCAGCAGTCCCGCCCCCTCAGTCCAGGGCTACACCTTC.

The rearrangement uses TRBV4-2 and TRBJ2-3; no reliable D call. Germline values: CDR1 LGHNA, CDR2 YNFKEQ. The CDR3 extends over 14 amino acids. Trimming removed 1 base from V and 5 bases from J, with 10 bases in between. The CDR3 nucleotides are TGTGCCAGCAGCCAAGTGCGTAACCGAGATACGCAGTATTTT. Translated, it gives CASSQVRNRDTQYF.

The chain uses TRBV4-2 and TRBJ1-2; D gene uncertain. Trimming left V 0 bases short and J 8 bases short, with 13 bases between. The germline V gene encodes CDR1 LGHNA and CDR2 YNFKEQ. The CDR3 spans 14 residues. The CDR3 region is CASSQERTRAGYTF. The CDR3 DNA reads TGTGCCAGCAGCCAAGAAAGGACCCGGGCGGGCTACACCTTC.

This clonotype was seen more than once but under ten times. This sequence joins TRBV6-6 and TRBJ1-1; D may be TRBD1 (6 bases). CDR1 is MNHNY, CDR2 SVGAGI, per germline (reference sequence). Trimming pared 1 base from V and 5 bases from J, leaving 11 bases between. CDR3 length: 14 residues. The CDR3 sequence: CASSYWYRATEAFF. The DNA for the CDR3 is TGTGCCAGCAGTTACTGGTACAGGGCAACTGAAGCTTTCTTT.

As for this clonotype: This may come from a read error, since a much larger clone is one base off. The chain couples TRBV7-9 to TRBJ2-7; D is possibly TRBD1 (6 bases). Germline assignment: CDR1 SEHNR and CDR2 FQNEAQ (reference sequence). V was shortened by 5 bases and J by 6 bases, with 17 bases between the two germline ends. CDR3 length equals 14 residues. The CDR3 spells CASSPRAGAAEQYF. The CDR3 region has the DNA TGTGCCAGCAGCCCACGCGCAGGGGCCGCCGAGCAGTACTTC. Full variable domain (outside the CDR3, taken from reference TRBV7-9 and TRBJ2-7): DTGVSQNPRHKITKRGQNVTFRCDPISEHNRLYWYRQTLGQGPEFLTYFQNEAQLEKSRLLSDRFSAERPKGSFSTLEIQRTEQGDSAMYLCASSPRAGAAEQYFGPGTRLTVT.

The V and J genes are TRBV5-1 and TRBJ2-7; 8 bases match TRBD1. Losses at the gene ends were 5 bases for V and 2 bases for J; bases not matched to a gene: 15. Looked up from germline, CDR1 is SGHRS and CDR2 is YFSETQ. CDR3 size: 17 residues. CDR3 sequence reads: CASRSALTGGSPYEQYF. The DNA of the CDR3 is TGCGCCAGCAGATCCGCCCTCACAGGGGGTTCCCCCTACGAGCAGTACTTC.

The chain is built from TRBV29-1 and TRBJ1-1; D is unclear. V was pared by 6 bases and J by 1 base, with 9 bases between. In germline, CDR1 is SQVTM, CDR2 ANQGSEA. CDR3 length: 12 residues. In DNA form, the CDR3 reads TGCAGCGTCTCGAATAAGAACACTGAAGCTTTCTTT. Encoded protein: CSVSNKNTEAFF.

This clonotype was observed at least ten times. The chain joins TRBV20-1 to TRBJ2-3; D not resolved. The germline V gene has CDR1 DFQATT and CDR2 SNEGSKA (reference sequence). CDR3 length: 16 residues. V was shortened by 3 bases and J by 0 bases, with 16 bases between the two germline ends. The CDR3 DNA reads TGCAGTGCTAGTTGGTTCCACTACGCTAGCACAGATACGCAGTATTTT. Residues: CSASWFHYASTDTQYF.

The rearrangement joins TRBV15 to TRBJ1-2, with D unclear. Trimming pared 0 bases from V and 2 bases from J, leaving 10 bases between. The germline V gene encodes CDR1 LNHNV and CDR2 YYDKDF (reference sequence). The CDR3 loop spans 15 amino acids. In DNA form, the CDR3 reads TGTGCCACCAGCAGAGATCGAGGGCTGAACTATGGCTACACCTTC. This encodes CATSRDRGLNYGYTF.

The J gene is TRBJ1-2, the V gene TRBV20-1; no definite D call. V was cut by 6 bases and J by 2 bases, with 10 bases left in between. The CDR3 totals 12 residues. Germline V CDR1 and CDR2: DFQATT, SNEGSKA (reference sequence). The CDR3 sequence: CSARGANYGYTF. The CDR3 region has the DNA TGCAGTGCCCGGGGAGCCAACTATGGCTACACCTTC.

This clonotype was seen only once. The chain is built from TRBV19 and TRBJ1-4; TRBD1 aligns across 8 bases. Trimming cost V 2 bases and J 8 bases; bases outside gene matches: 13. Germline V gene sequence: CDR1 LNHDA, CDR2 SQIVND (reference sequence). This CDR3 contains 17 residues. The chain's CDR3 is CASSITLYRGLEEKLFF. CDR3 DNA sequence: TGTGCCAGTAGTATAACCCTTTACAGGGGGTTGGAAGAAAAACTGTTTTTT. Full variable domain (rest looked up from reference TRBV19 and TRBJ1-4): DGGITQSPKYLFRKEGQNVTLSCEQNLNHDAMYWYRQDPGQGLRLIYYSQIVNDFQKGDIAEGYSVSREKKESFPLTVTSAQKNPTAFYLCASSITLYRGLEEKLFFGSGTQLSVL.

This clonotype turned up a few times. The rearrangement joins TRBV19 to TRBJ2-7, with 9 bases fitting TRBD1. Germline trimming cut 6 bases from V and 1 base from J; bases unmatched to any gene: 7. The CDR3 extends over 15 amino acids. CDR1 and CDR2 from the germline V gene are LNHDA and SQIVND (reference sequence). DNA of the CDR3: TGTGCCAGTAGAGATCGGACAGGGGTTTCCTACGAGCAGTACTTC. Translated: CASRDRTGVSYEQYF.

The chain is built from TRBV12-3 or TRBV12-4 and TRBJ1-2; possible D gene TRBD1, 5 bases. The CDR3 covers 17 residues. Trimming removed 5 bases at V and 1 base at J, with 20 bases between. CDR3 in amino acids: CASSPGGAGPLNYGYTF. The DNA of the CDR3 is TGTGCCAGCAGTCCTGGAGGGGCTGGGCCCCTTAACTATGGCTACACCTTC.